This T cell receptor beta chain was identified during a study of cytomegalovirus exposure and HLA in healthy donors. About the study: A preliminary data release comprised about 85 million unique TCRs obtained from HLA-typed donors.

On this clone itself: The target antigen is unknown.

The PCR used 60 Vbeta and 13 Jbeta primers. Sequencing was performed with immunoSEQ multiplex PCR; in TCRdb, only in-frame clones are kept and a portion is missing. The data contain about 160,000 clones, approximately 88% of them singletons. General study points: Relative to equally common others, HLA-associated TCR beta chains showed greater clonal expansion in a later analysis. Most likely, a cluster of highly shared sequence variants arose as a sequencing artifact. Altogether, 164 TCR beta chains were recorded as cytomegalovirus-associated.

This CDR3 has 17 residues. Germline V lookup: CDR1 SGHDT, CDR2 YYEEEE. V dropped 4 bases and J dropped 0 bases, with 17 bases sitting between them. The sample consisted of PBMCs. The genes are TRBV5-6 and TRBJ1-3; the D gene is possibly TRBD1 (6 bases). The clonotype comes from a boy aged 2 to 10 in good health and CMV-seronegative. DNA for the CDR3: TGTGCCAGCAGCCAGGGGACAACTAAATACTCTGGAAACACCATATATTTT. This codes for CASSQGTTKYSGNTIYF.